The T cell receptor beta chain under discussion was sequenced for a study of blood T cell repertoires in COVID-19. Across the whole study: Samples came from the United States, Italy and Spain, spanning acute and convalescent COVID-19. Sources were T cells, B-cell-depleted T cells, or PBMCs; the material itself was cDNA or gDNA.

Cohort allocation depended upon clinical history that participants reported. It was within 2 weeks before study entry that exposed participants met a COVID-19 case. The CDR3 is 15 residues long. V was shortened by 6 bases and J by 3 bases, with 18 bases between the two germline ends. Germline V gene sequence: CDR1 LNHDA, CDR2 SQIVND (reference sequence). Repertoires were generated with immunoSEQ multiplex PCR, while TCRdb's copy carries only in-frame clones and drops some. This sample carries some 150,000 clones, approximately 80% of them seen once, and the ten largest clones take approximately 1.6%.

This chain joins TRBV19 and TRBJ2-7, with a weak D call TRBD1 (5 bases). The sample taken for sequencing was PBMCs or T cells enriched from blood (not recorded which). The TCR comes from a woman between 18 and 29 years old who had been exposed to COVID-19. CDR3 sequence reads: CASSRRQPGVYEQYF. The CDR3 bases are TGTGCCAGTAGCCGAAGACAGCCTGGAGTCTACGAGCAGTACTTC.